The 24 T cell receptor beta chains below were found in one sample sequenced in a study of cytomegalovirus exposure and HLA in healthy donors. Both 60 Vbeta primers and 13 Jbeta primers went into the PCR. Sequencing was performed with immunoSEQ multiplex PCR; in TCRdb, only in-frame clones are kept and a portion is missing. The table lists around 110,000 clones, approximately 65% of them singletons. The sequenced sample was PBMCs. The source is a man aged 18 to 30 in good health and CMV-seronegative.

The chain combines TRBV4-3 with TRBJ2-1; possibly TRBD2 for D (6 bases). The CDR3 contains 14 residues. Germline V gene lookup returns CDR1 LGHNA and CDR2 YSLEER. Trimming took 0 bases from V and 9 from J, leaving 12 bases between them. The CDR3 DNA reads TGCGCCAGCAGCCAAGAGGGTCGGGACTCTGAGCAGTTCTTC. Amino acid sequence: CASSQEGRDSEQFF.

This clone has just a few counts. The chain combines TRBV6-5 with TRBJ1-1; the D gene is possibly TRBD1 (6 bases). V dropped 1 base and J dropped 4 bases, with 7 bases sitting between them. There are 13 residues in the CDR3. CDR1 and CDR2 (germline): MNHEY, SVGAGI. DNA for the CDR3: TGTGCCAGCAGTTACTGGGGGCCCACTGAAGCTTTCTTT. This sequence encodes CASSYWGPTEAFF.

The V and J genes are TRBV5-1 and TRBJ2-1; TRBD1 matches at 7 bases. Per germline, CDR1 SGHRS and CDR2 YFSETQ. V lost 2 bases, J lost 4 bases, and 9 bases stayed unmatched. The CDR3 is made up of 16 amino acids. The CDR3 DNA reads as TGCGCCAGCAGCTTCCGCGCTAGCAGGGGGTACAATGAGCAGTTCTTC. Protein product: CASSFRASRGYNEQFF.

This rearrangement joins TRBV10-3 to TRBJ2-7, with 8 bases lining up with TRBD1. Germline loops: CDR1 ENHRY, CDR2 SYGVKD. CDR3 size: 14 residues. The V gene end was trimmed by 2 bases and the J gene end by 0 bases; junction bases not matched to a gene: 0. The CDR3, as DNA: TGTGCCATCAGTGAGGGACAGGGCTCCTACGAGCAGTACTTC. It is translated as CAISEGQGSYEQYF.

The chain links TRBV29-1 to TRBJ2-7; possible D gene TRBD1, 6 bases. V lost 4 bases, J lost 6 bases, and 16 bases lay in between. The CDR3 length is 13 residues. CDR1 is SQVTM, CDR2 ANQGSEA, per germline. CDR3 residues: CSVVGTSGREQYF. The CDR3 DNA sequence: TGCAGCGTTGTGGGGACATCGGGGCGCGAGCAGTACTTC.

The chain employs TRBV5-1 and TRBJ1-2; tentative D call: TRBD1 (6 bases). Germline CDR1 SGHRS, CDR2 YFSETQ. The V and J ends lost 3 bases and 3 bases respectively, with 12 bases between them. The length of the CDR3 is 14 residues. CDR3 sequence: CASSSFTGYYGYTF. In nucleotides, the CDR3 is TGCGCCAGCAGCTCATTTACAGGGTACTATGGCTACACCTTC.

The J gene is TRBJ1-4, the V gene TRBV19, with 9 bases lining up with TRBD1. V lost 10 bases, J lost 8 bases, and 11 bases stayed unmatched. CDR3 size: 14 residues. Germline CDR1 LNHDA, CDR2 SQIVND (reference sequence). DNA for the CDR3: TGTGCCACCACAGGGGGCGCGGGTACCGAAAAACTGTTTTTT. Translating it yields CATTGGAGTEKLFF.

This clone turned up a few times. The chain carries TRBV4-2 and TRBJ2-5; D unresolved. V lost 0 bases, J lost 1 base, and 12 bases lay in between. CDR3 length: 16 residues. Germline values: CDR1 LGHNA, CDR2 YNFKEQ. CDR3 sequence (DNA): TGTGCCAGCAGCCAAGAGGGTAGCACCACCCAAGAGACCCAGTACTTC. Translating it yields CASSQEGSTTQETQYF.

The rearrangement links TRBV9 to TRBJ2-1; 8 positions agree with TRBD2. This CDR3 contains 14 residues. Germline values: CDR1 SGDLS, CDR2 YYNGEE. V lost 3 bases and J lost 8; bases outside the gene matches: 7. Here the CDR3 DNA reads TGTGCCAGCAGCGGCACCCCGGGGGGGGATGAGCAGTTCTTC. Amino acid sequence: CASSGTPGGDEQFF.

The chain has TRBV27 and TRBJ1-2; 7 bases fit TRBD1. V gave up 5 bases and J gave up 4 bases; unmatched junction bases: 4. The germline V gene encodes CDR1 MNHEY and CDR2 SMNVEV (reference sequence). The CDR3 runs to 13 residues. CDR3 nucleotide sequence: TGTGCCAGCAGTCTCCGGGACAGCTATGGCTACACCTTC. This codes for CASSLRDSYGYTF.

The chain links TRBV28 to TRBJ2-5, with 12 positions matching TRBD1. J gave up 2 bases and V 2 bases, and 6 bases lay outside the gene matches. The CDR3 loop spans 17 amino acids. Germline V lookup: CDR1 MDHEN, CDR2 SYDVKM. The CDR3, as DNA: TGTGCCAGCAGTTTAGCCCGGGACAGGGGGCGGCAAGAGACCCAGTACTTC. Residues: CASSLARDRGRQETQYF.

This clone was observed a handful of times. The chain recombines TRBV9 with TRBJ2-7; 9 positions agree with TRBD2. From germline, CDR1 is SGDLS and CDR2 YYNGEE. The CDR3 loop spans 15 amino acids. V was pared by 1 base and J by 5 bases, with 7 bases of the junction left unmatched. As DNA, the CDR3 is TGTGCCAGCAGCGTATTCGTAGCGGGAGTTAACGAGCAGTACTTC. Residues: CASSVFVAGVNEQYF. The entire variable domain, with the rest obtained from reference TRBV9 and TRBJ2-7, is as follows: DSGVTQTPKHLITATGQRVTLRCSPRSGDLSVYWYQQSLDQGLQFLIQYYNGEERAKGNILERFSAQQFPDLHSELNLSSLELGDSALYFCASSVFVAGVNEQYFGPGTRLTVT.

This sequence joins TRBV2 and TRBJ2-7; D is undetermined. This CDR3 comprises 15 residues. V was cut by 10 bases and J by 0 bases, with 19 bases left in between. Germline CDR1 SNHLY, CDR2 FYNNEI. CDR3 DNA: TGTGCCACCATAGCCGGTGTAGGCAGCTCCTACGAGCAGTACTTC. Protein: CATIAGVGSSYEQYF.

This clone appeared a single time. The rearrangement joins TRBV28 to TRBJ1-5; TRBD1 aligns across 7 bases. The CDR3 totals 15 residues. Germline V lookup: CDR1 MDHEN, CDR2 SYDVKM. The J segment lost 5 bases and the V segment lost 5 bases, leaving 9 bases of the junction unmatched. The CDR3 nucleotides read TGTGCCAGCAGTCCCTCCCACAGGGGCCATCAGCCCCAGCATTTT. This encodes CASSPSHRGHQPQHF.

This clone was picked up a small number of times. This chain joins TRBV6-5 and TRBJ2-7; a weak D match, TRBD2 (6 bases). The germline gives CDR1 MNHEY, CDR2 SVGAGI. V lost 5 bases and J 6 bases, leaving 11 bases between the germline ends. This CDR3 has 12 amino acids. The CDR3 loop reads CASSIAEGEQYF. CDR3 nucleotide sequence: TGTGCCAGCAGTATAGCGGAAGGCGAGCAGTACTTC.

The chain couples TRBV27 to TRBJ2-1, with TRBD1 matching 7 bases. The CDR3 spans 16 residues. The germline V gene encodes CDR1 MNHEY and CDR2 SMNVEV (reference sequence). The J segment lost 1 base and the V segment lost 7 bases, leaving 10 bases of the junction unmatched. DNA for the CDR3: TGTGCCAGCAACAAAAACAGGGGCGAATCCTACAATGAGCAGTTCTTC. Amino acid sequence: CASNKNRGESYNEQFF.

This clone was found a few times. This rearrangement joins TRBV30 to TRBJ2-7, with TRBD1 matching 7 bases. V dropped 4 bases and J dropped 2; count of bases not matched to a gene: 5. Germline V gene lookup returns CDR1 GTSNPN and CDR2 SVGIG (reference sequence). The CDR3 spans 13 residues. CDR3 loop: CAWKGGRAYEQYF. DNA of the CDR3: TGTGCCTGGAAAGGGGGCAGGGCCTACGAGCAGTACTTC.

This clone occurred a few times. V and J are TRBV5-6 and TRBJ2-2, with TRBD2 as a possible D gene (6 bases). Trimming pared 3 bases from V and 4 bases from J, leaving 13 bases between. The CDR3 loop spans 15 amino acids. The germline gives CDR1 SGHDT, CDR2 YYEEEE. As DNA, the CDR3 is TGTGCCAGCAGCTACGGGGGTGTAAGCACCGGGGAGCTGTTTTTT. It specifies CASSYGGVSTGELFF.

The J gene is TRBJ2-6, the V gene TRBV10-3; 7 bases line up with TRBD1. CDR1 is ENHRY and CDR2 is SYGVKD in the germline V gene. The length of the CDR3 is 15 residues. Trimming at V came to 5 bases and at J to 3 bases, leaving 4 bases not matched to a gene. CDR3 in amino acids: CAISRGRIGANVLTF. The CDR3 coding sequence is TGTGCCATCAGTAGGGGGCGCATTGGGGCCAACGTCCTGACTTTC.

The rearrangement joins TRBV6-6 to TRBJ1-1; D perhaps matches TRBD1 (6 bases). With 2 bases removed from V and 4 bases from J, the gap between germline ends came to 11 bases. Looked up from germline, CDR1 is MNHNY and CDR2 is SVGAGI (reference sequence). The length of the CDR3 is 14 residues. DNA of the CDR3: TGTGCCAGCAGTTACGGGGGCTCGGGCACTGAAGCTTTCTTT. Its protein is CASSYGGSGTEAFF.

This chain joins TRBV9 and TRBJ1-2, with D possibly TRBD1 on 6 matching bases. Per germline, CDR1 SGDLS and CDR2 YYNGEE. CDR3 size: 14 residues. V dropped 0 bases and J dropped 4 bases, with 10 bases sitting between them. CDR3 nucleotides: TGTGCCAGCAGCGTAGACGGACAGCTCTATGGCTACACCTTC. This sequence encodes CASSVDGQLYGYTF. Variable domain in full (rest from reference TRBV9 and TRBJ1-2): DSGVTQTPKHLITATGQRVTLRCSPRSGDLSVYWYQQSLDQGLQFLIQYYNGEERAKGNILERFSAQQFPDLHSELNLSSLELGDSALYFCASSVDGQLYGYTFGSGTRLTVV.

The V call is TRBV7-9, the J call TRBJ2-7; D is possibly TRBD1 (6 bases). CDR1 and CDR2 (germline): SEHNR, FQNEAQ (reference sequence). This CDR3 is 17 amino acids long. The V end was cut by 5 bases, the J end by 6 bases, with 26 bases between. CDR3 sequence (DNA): TGTGCCAGCAGCCCGCTCCGGTCAGGGGCCACCCTCGGCGAGCAGTACTTC. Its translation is CASSPLRSGATLGEQYF.

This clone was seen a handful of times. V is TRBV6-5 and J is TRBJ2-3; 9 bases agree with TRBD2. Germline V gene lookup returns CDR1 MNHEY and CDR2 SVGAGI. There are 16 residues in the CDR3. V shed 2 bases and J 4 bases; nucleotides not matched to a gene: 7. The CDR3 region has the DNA TGTGCCAGCAGTTACAACCGAGCGGGGGGCTCAGATACGCAGTATTTT. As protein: CASSYNRAGGSDTQYF.

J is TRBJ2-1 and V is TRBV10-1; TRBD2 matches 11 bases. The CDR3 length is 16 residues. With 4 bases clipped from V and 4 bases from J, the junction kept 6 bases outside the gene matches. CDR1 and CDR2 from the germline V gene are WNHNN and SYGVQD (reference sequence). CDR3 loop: CASSGGTSGRYNEQFF. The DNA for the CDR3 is TGCGCCAGCAGTGGGGGGACTAGCGGCCGTTACAATGAGCAGTTCTTC.